One sample yielded the 10 T cell receptor beta chains listed below, sequenced in a study of cytomegalovirus exposure and HLA in healthy donors. Amplification used 60 Vbeta primers and 13 Jbeta primers. Produced via immunoSEQ multiplex PCR; TCRdb's table is partial and in-frame only. The table has about 150,000 clones, approximately 74% seen once. Specimen: PBMCs. These receptors were obtained from a man aged 25 to 40 in good health and CMV-seronegative.

The chain employs TRBV30 and TRBJ1-4; TRBD1 aligns across 7 bases. The CDR3 covers 13 residues. Trimming at V came to 8 bases and at J to 4 bases, leaving 7 bases not matched to a gene. Germline assignment: CDR1 GTSNPN and CDR2 SVGIG (reference sequence). Here the CDR3 reads CARGQSFNEKLFF. The DNA of the CDR3 is TGTGCCCGGGGACAGTCATTTAATGAAAAACTGTTTTTT.

The DNA of the CDR3 is TGTGCCAGCACCACGGGATCTGTGGGAGCTTTCTTT. Translated: CASTTGSVGAFF. The chain joins TRBV2 to TRBJ1-1; D gene ambiguous. The CDR3 consists of 12 residues. CDR1 is SNHLY and CDR2 is FYNNEI in the germline V gene. Trimming left V 7 bases short and J 10 bases short, with 16 bases between.

J is TRBJ2-4 and V is TRBV7-9; 8 positions agree with TRBD1. The CDR3 spans 16 residues. The V segment lost 1 base and the J segment 0 bases; nucleotides outside the gene matches: 2. The germline V gene encodes CDR1 SEHNR and CDR2 FQNEAQ (reference sequence). CDR3: CASSLGGQGAKNIQYF. CDR3 nucleotide sequence: TGTGCCAGCAGCTTAGGCGGACAGGGAGCCAAAAACATTCAGTACTTC.

The rearrangement uses TRBV5-5 and TRBJ2-7; D remains unclear. V dropped 1 base and J dropped 3 bases, with 11 bases sitting between them. Germline lookup yields CDR1 SGHKS and CDR2 YYEKEE (reference sequence). The CDR3 is made up of 14 amino acids. This CDR3 reads CASSLSYQNYEQYF. Written as DNA, the CDR3 is TGTGCCAGCAGCTTGAGTTACCAGAACTACGAGCAGTACTTC.

The V and J genes are TRBV7-2 and TRBJ1-2; D is unclear. Germline V gene sequence: CDR1 SGHTA, CDR2 FQGNSA. The CDR3 runs 15 residues. Trimming removed 2 bases at V and 8 bases at J, with 18 bases between. CDR3 protein: CASSLNARLPLGYTF. In DNA, the CDR3 is TGTGCCAGCAGCTTAAATGCGAGACTCCCCTTGGGCTACACCTTC.

The chain recombines TRBV7-2 with TRBJ2-7; perhaps TRBD1 as D (6 bases). Per the germline V gene, CDR1 is SGHTA and CDR2 is FQGNSA. The ends were cut back, 4 bases at V and 4 bases at J, with 11 bases in the middle. This CDR3 contains 13 residues. The CDR3 loop reads CASSSPGQYEQYF. The CDR3 DNA follows: TGTGCCAGCAGCTCCCCCGGACAGTACGAGCAGTACTTC.

The chain employs TRBV28 and TRBJ2-5; D perhaps matches TRBD1 (6 bases). The CDR3 runs 14 residues. The germline gives CDR1 MDHEN, CDR2 SYDVKM. V lost 3 bases and J 4 bases, leaving 12 bases between the germline ends. CDR3 amino acids: CASSFTGLGETQYF. For the CDR3, the DNA is TGTGCCAGCAGTTTTACAGGGCTCGGAGAGACCCAGTACTTC.

This sequence joins TRBV7-9 and TRBJ1-4; 7 nucleotides match TRBD1. Germline values: CDR1 SEHNR, CDR2 FQNEAQ (reference sequence). CDR3 size: 15 residues. After removal of 2 bases from V and 2 bases from J, the junction contained 2 bases not matched to a gene. CDR3 in DNA: TGTGCCAGCAGCTTAACGGGACAGACTAATGAAAAACTGTTTTTT. Translating gives CASSLTGQTNEKLFF.

This clone was found a few times. The CDR3 nucleotides read TGTGCCAGCGCCAAGTCCATCGGGGGGGCGGGCTACAATGAGCAGTTCTTC. The encoded protein is CASAKSIGGAGYNEQFF. The rearrangement joins TRBV7-9 to TRBJ2-1, with TRBD2 identical over 8 bases. The CDR3 runs to 17 residues. CDR1 is SEHNR, CDR2 FQNEAQ, per germline (reference sequence). V was clipped by 8 bases and J by 3 bases; unmatched bases: 15.

The chain recombines TRBV7-9 with TRBJ2-1; D unresolved. With 1 base removed from V and 7 bases from J, the gap between germline ends came to 14 bases. The CDR3 contains 15 residues. Germline V gene lookup returns CDR1 SEHNR and CDR2 FQNEAQ (reference sequence). CDR3 sequence: CASSLDLGRWNEQFF. In nucleotides, the CDR3 is TGTGCCAGCAGCTTAGATTTGGGCCGGTGGAATGAGCAGTTCTTC. The whole variable domain, remainder taken from reference TRBV7-9 and TRBJ2-1, is DTGVSQNPRHKITKRGQNVTFRCDPISEHNRLYWYRQTLGQGPEFLTYFQNEAQLEKSRLLSDRFSAERPKGSFSTLEIQRTEQGDSAMYLCASSLDLGRWNEQFFGPGTRLTVL.